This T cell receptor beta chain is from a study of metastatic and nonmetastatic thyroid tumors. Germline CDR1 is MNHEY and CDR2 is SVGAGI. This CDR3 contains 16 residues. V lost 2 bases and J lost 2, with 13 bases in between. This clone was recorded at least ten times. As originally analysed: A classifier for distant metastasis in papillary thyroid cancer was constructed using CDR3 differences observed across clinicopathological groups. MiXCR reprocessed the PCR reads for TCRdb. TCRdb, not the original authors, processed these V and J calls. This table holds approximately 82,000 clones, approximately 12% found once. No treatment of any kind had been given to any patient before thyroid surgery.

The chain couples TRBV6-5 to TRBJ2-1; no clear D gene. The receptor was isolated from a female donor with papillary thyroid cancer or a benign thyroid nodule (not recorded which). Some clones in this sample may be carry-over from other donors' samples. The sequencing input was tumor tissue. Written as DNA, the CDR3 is TGTGCCAGCAGTTACGATGGTCGGGCACCCTACAATGAGCAGTTCTTC. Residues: CASSYDGRAPYNEQFF.